Below, 19 T cell receptor beta chains from the same sample are listed, as sequenced in a study of blood T cell repertoires in COVID-19. Assay used: immunoSEQ multiplex PCR; TCRdb lists only in-frame clones, some missing. The sample carries fewer than 400,000 clones, roughly 85% recorded once. The sequencing sample was made of peripheral blood. These receptors all come from a woman between 18 and 29 years old with acute or convalescent COVID-19.

The rearrangement uses TRBV7-3 and TRBJ1-2; 7 nucleotides match TRBD1. Germline CDR1 SGHTA, CDR2 FQGTGA. V dropped 1 base and J dropped 7; count of bases not matched to a gene: 6. The CDR3 length is 14 residues. The CDR3 loop reads CASSLNRQGSGYTF. CDR3 DNA: TGTGCCAGCAGCTTAAACAGACAGGGCAGTGGCTACACCTTC.

V gene TRBV4-1 combines with J gene TRBJ2-7, with 9 bases aligning to TRBD1. CDR1 MGHRA and CDR2 YSYEKL come from the germline V gene. The CDR3 spans 14 residues. Trimming removed 4 bases from V and 1 base from J; junction bases left unmatched: 2. Written as DNA, the CDR3 is TGCGCCAGCAGCCTAGGGACAGGGTCCTACGAGCAGTACTTC. Its protein product is CASSLGTGSYEQYF.

The chain joins TRBV18 to TRBJ1-1; the D is unclear. Germline V gene data show CDR1 as KGHSH and CDR2 as LQKENI. Trimming stripped 4 bases from V and 5 bases from J, with 11 bases between. This CDR3 spans 13 amino acids. The CDR3 reads CASSQARETEAFF. DNA of the CDR3: TGTGCCAGCTCACAGGCCCGGGAAACTGAAGCTTTCTTT.

The V and J genes are TRBV2 and TRBJ2-6, with D possibly TRBD1 on 5 matching bases. V was shortened by 10 bases and J by 0 bases, with 10 bases between the two germline ends. The CDR3 sequence is 14 residues long. Germline CDR1 reads SNHLY; CDR2 reads FYNNEI. CDR3 in DNA: TGTGCCACCCTTCAGGGCTCTGGGGCCAACGTCCTGACTTTC. Translation: CATLQGSGANVLTF.

The chain joins TRBV29-1 to TRBJ1-1; D gene uncertain. The CDR3 sequence is 13 residues long. Germline V gives CDR1 SQVTM, CDR2 ANQGSEA. Trimming cost V 8 bases and J 4 bases, with 17 bases left between them. The DNA for the CDR3 is TGCAGCTCGAAGGGCGGGTTGACCACTGAAGCTTTCTTT. The encoded protein is CSSKGGLTTEAFF.

The count of this clone is one. The rearrangement uses TRBV5-1 and TRBJ2-2; a possible D gene is TRBD2 (6 bases). The CDR3 totals 16 residues. Trimming took 0 bases from V and 4 from J, leaving 13 bases between them. CDR1 and CDR2 from the germline V gene are SGHRS and YFSETQ. CDR3 coding DNA: TGCGCCAGCAGCTTGGCCTATGGGGGGAGCACCGGGGAGCTGTTTTTT. Protein: CASSLAYGGSTGELFF.

The chain has TRBV19 and TRBJ2-3; 7 bases are a match to TRBD2. V lost 0 bases to trimming and J lost 1 base; unmatched junction nucleotides: 7. This CDR3 spans 17 amino acids. Germline CDR1 is LNHDA and CDR2 is SQIVND (reference sequence). DNA for the CDR3: TGTGCCAGTAGTATAGATATCCGGCTAGCGGGCACAGATACGCAGTATTTT. Encoded protein: CASSIDIRLAGTDTQYF.

V gene TRBV5-1 combines with J gene TRBJ1-1; TRBD1 agrees at 7 bases. CDR3 length: 13 residues. The V gene's germline CDR1 is SGHRS and CDR2 YFSETQ. V shed 4 bases, J shed 7 bases, and the junction held 7 bases outside the gene matches. The CDR3 sequence: CASSHQGTDEAFF. DNA of the CDR3: TGCGCCAGCAGCCACCAAGGGACAGATGAAGCTTTCTTT.

The V and J genes are TRBV27 and TRBJ2-6; 9 bases are a match to TRBD1. CDR3 length: 17 amino acids. Germline V gives CDR1 MNHEY, CDR2 SMNVEV (reference sequence). J was trimmed by 1 base and V by 6 bases; bases with no gene match: 7. The DNA for the CDR3 is TGTGCCAGCAGCCTGGACAGGGGTCCGTCTGGGGCCAACGTCCTGACTTTC. Amino acids: CASSLDRGPSGANVLTF.

The chain has TRBV21-1 and TRBJ1-2. TRBV21-1 is reported as a pseudogene. The CDR3 extends over 14 amino acids. Written as DNA, the CDR3 is TGTGCCAGCACCAACTTGGCGGGTAACTATGGCTACACCTTC. As protein: CASTNLAGNYGYTF.

V is TRBV5-5 and J is TRBJ1-2; D remains ambiguous. Germline CDR1 reads SGHKS; CDR2 reads YYEKEE (reference sequence). The V gene lost 1 base and the J gene lost 8 bases, with 12 bases spanning the gap. The CDR3 consists of 13 residues. The CDR3 DNA follows: TGTGCCAGCAGCTTGAAAACGGAGGGAGGCTACACCTTC. Translation gives CASSLKTEGGYTF.

The CDR3 DNA follows: TGTGCCAGCCAGACTAGCGGAACTACAGATACGCAGTATTTT. The encoded protein is CASQTSGTTDTQYF. This chain links TRBV2 with TRBJ2-3; 9 bases fit TRBD2. J was trimmed by 3 bases and V by 8 bases; bases with no gene match: 6. The CDR3 contains 14 residues. Germline V gives CDR1 SNHLY, CDR2 FYNNEI.

This chain links TRBV19 with TRBJ1-6; D remains ambiguous. This CDR3 contains 14 residues. The V gene lost 5 bases and the J gene lost 7 bases, with 12 bases spanning the gap. In germline, CDR1 is LNHDA, CDR2 SQIVND (reference sequence). The CDR3 here is CASSSRVGNSPLHF. In DNA, the CDR3 is TGTGCCAGTAGTTCCCGGGTTGGAAATTCACCCCTCCACTTT.

In DNA, the CDR3 is TGTGCCAGCAGCTTAGTACACGAGACCCAGTACTTC. Protein product: CASSLVHETQYF. This chain connects TRBV7-2 to TRBJ2-5; unclear D gene. V was trimmed by 1 base and J by 5 bases, leaving 5 bases between them. CDR1 SGHTA and CDR2 FQGNSA come from the germline V gene. The CDR3 extends over 12 amino acids.

V gene TRBV4-1 combines with J gene TRBJ2-7, with D possibly matching TRBD1 (6 bases). CDR3 length: 15 residues. CDR1 is MGHRA and CDR2 is YSYEKL in the germline V gene. Trimming took 2 bases from V and 3 from J, leaving 14 bases between them. The CDR3 DNA reads as TGCGCCAGCAGCCAATCTGGGGACACTAACTACGAGCAGTACTTC. This translates into CASSQSGDTNYEQYF.

This rearrangement joins TRBV12-5 to TRBJ1-5; TRBD1 might be the D (6 bases). Trimming cost V 2 bases and J 5 bases, with 16 bases left between them. This CDR3 has 16 residues. Looked up from germline, CDR1 is LGHNT and CDR2 is FRNRAP. The CDR3 region is CASGLPFGGPDQPQHF. Here the CDR3 DNA reads TGTGCTAGTGGTTTGCCGTTCGGGGGGCCAGATCAGCCCCAGCATTTT.

The gene calls are TRBV9 and TRBJ1-4, with D possibly matching TRBD1 (6 bases). Germline V gives CDR1 SGDLS, CDR2 YYNGEE. V lost 0 bases and J lost 5, with 14 bases in between. This CDR3 comprises 16 residues. The CDR3, as DNA: TGTGCCAGCAGCGTAGCTCCGGGACAAATCAATGAAAAACTGTTTTTT. This translates into CASSVAPGQINEKLFF. The full variable domain, with the rest looked up from reference TRBV9 and TRBJ1-4, is DSGVTQTPKHLITATGQRVTLRCSPRSGDLSVYWYQQSLDQGLQFLIQYYNGEERAKGNILERFSAQQFPDLHSELNLSSLELGDSALYFCASSVAPGQINEKLFFGSGTQLSVL.

The chain has TRBV10-3 and TRBJ2-5, with 9 bases matching TRBD1. There are 14 residues in the CDR3. The ends lost 4 bases at V and 5 bases at J; junction bases unmatched: 5. Per the germline V gene, CDR1 is ENHRY and CDR2 is SYGVKD. In DNA, the CDR3 is TGTGCCATCAGTGTACTTGACAGGGGGGAGACCCAGTACTTC. Translated: CAISVLDRGETQYF.

The chain is built from TRBV12-3 or TRBV12-4 and TRBJ2-1, with D hard to call. The CDR3 is 13 residues long. V shed 3 bases and J shed 7 bases, with 10 bases lying between them. The CDR3, as DNA: TGTGCCAGCAGTTTCCGAGGCGAGAATGAGCAGTTCTTC. Protein product: CASSFRGENEQFF.